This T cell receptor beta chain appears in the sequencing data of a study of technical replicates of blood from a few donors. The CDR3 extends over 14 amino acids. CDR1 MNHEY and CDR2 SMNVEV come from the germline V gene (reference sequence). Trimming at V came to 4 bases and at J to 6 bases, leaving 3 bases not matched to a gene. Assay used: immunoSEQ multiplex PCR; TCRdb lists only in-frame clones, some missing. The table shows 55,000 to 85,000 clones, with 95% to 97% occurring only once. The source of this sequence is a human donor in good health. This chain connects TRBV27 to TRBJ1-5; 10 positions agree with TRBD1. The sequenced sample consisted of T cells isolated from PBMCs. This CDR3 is CASSSTGGGQPQHF. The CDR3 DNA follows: TGTGCCAGCAGTTCGACAGGGGGCGGTCAGCCCCAGCATTTT.